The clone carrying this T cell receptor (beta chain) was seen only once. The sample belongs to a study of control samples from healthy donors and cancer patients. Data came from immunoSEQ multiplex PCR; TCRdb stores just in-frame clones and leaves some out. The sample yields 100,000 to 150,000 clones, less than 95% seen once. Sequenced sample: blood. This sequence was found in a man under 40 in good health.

Here the CDR3 reads CASSSKTPDNSPLHF. The CDR3 DNA reads as TGTGCCAGCAGCTCTAAAACCCCCGACAATTCACCCCTCCACTTT. The chain combines TRBV7-2 with TRBJ1-6; no firm D call. The CDR3 length is 15 residues. Trimming shortened V by 4 bases and J by 7 bases, and 14 bases separated the two germline ends. Germline assignment: CDR1 SGHTA and CDR2 FQGNSA.